Presented here are 23 T cell receptor beta chains from one specimen sequenced in a study of T cells in Graves' hyperthyroidism and ophthalmopathy. RNA transcripts served as the template for amplifying TCR beta CDR3 regions. The study used the HTBI primer set for a first-round RT-PCR of the TCR CDR3. One entry per CDR3 protein, called by TCRdb with MiXCR from the multiplex PCR reads. The sample consists of under 400,000 distinct CDR3 sequences, around 14% of them appearing once. Sequenced sample: blood. These TCRs come from a young woman with Graves' hyperthyroidism.

This clonotype was recorded only once. V usage is TRBV7-2 and J usage is TRBJ1-1; weak D call: TRBD1 (6 bases). Trimming removed 5 bases from V and 7 bases from J, with 14 bases in between. The CDR3 is 13 residues long. CDR1 is SGHTA and CDR2 is FQGNSA in the germline V gene. The CDR3 DNA follows: TGTGCCAGCAGCCATGGCAGGGGCGATGAAGCTTTCTTT. It specifies CASSHGRGDEAFF.

This rearrangement joins TRBV6-1 to TRBJ2-2, with TRBD2 matching over 11 bases. V lost 1 base and J lost 3; bases outside the gene matches: 7. CDR1 is MNHNS and CDR2 is SASEGT in the germline V gene. The CDR3 is 18 residues long. The CDR3 bases are TGTGCCAGCAGTGAAGGACTATTACTAGCGGGAGACACCGGGGAGCTGTTTTTT. This encodes CASSEGLLLAGDTGELFF.

This clonotype was detected ten times or more. A much larger clone lies one base from this, so it may be a read error. This chain uses TRBV7-3 with TRBJ2-3; D not certain. In germline, CDR1 is SGHTA, CDR2 FQGTGA. Trimming cost V 5 bases and J 0 bases, with 12 bases left between them. The CDR3 loop spans 15 amino acids. This CDR3 is CASSPKGLSTDTQYF. CDR3 bases: TGTGCCAGCAGCCCCAAGGGTCTTAGCACAGATACGCAGTATTTT.

This clonotype has just a few counts. The chain employs TRBV5-4 and TRBJ1-3; D is possibly TRBD1 (6 bases). Germline V lookup: CDR1 SGHNT, CDR2 YYREEE (reference sequence). V was trimmed by 3 bases and J by 6 bases, leaving 16 bases between them. The CDR3 sequence is 15 residues long. CDR3 sequence reads: CASSYPDRLENTIYF. The CDR3 DNA reads as TGTGCCAGCAGCTATCCGGACAGACTGGAAAACACCATATATTTT.

This clonotype occurred many times. The gene calls are TRBV5-1 and TRBJ1-1; D gene ambiguous. V was clipped by 0 bases and J by 5 bases, with 11 bases between them. Germline V CDR1 and CDR2: SGHRS, YFSETQ. The CDR3 is made up of 14 amino acids. The CDR3 DNA reads as TGCGCCAGCAGCTTGGAGTCTCCAGGTACTGAAGCTTTCTTT. This translates into CASSLESPGTEAFF.

The chain employs TRBV18 and TRBJ2-3; D might be TRBD1 (5 bases). Trimming pared 3 bases from V and 0 bases from J, leaving 10 bases between. Germline V lookup: CDR1 KGHSH, CDR2 LQKENI. The CDR3 is made up of 15 amino acids. The DNA for the CDR3 is TGTGCCAGCTCACCGACAGCCCCTAGCACAGATACGCAGTATTTT. Its protein is CASSPTAPSTDTQYF.

This clonotype was detected ten times or more. The chain links TRBV12-3 or TRBV12-4 to TRBJ1-2; D may be TRBD1 (6 bases). CDR3 length: 15 amino acids. V lost 0 bases to trimming and J lost 8 bases, with 16 bases between them. The CDR3 spells CASSLALGHRGGYTF. The CDR3 DNA follows: TGTGCCAGCAGTTTAGCGCTGGGACATCGGGGCGGCTACACCTTC.

This sequence joins TRBV6-1 and TRBJ1-1; TRBD1 might be the D (5 bases). CDR3 length: 14 amino acids. Trimming took off 6 bases at V and 5 bases at J, with 16 bases between the two ends. Germline V gives CDR1 MNHNS, CDR2 SASEGT. CDR3 DNA sequence: TGTGCCAGCAGCCATACCGGGGGTTCGACTGAAGCTTTCTTT. This translates into CASSHTGGSTEAFF.

This clonotype occurred a few times. The rearrangement uses TRBV5-1 and TRBJ2-2, with 8 bases matching TRBD2. The CDR3 consists of 16 residues. After removal of 6 bases from V and 5 bases from J, the junction contained 12 bases not matched to a gene. Germline-derived CDR1 and CDR2 are SGHRS and YFSETQ. CDR3 sequence: CASNSGGGIYTGELFF. CDR3 nucleotides: TGCGCCAGCAACAGCGGGGGAGGGATCTATACCGGGGAGCTGTTTTTT.

This clonotype was counted only a few times. This chain connects TRBV13 to TRBJ2-2; possibly TRBD1 or TRBD2 for D (5 bases each). V lost 5 bases and J lost 2, with 27 bases in between. This CDR3 is built from 20 residues. The germline gives CDR1 PRHDT, CDR2 FYEKMQ (reference sequence). The CDR3 nucleotides read TGTGCCAGCAGCCCCTCAGATTGGGGGATCGGGGTCCTCAACACCGGGGAGCTGTTTTTT. Protein sequence: CASSPSDWGIGVLNTGELFF.

This clonotype occurred many times. The rearrangement uses TRBV27 and TRBJ1-1, with unresolved D. The V and J ends lost 3 bases and 2 bases respectively, with 7 bases between them. This CDR3 has 13 amino acids. The V gene's germline CDR1 is MNHEY and CDR2 SMNVEV (reference sequence). The CDR3: CASSFQVNTEAFF. The CDR3 nucleotides read TGTGCCAGCAGTTTTCAGGTAAACACTGAAGCTTTCTTT.

The CDR3 sequence: CASNDRGPYSNQPQHF. The CDR3 DNA is TGTGCCAGCAATGACAGGGGGCCTTATAGCAATCAGCCCCAGCATTTT. The V and J genes are TRBV27 and TRBJ1-5; TRBD1 matches 10 bases. This CDR3 is built from 16 residues. The V and J ends lost 7 bases and 0 bases, in that order; junction bases with no gene match: 6. CDR1 and CDR2 from the germline V gene are MNHEY and SMNVEV (reference sequence).

Points on this clonotype: This may be a read error, as it is one base from a much larger clone. This sequence joins TRBV5-1 and TRBJ2-1; TRBD1 matches 7 bases. Germline V CDR1 and CDR2: SGHRS, YFSETQ. The CDR3 loop spans 16 amino acids. The CDR3 spells CASGFTGALNYNEQFF. The DNA of the CDR3 is TGCGCCAGCGGCTTTACAGGGGCCCTTAACTACAATGAGCAGTTCTTC.

This chain joins TRBV5-1 and TRBJ1-6, with D perhaps TRBD1 (5 bases). The CDR3 has 13 amino acids. V lost 4 bases, J lost 10 bases, and 12 bases lay in between. Germline CDR1 reads SGHRS; CDR2 reads YFSETQ. CDR3 bases: TGCGCCAGCAGCGAGGGGAGGGAATCACCCCTCCACTTT. Its protein is CASSEGRESPLHF.

In this sample, this clonotype turned up many times. V is TRBV2 and J is TRBJ2-5; a possible D gene is TRBD1 (6 bases). Trimming shortened V by 8 bases and J by 3 bases, and 10 bases separated the two germline ends. From germline, CDR1 is SNHLY and CDR2 FYNNEI. This CDR3 is built from 12 residues. The CDR3 DNA reads TGTGCCAGCGCCGAGGGGGAAGAGACCCAGTACTTC. Its translation: CASAEGEETQYF.

This clonotype appeared many times. This chain links TRBV12-3 or TRBV12-4 with TRBJ1-5; 7 bases line up with TRBD1. With 4 bases clipped from V and 11 bases from J, the junction kept 8 bases outside the gene matches. This CDR3 spans 13 amino acids. CDR3 region: CASSSVPQGAQHF. CDR3 bases: TGTGCCAGCAGTTCCGTTCCCCAGGGGGCCCAGCATTTT.

Ten or more counts support this clonotype. This chain connects TRBV28 to TRBJ1-4; 8 bases agree with TRBD1. The CDR3 sequence is 14 residues long. Looked up from germline, CDR1 is MDHEN and CDR2 is SYDVKM. V gave up 5 bases and J gave up 7 bases; unmatched junction bases: 6. The CDR3 DNA reads as TGTGCCAGCAGTGGCAGGGGGCTCGGTGAAAAACTGTTTTTT. Translating it yields CASSGRGLGEKLFF.

This clonotype was picked up many times. V is TRBV28 and J is TRBJ1-2; 7 nucleotides agree with TRBD1. The trim removed 10 bases at V and 4 bases at J, leaving 12 bases unmatched. The CDR3 has 14 residues. Germline CDR1 reads MDHEN; CDR2 reads SYDVKM. The CDR3 region is CATSRTTGAYGYTF. CDR3 in DNA: TGTGCCACCTCCCGGACAACAGGGGCCTATGGCTACACCTTC.

This clonotype was found many times. V gene TRBV5-1 combines with J gene TRBJ2-1; tentative D call: TRBD2 (6 bases). The CDR3 spans 13 residues. In germline, CDR1 is SGHRS, CDR2 YFSETQ. V lost 8 bases, J lost 6 bases, and 15 bases lay in between. The CDR3: CARSGTSPNEQFF. In DNA form, the CDR3 reads TGCGCCAGGTCCGGGACTTCTCCCAATGAGCAGTTCTTC.

This clonotype occurred many times. CDR3 protein: CSAVDRRGSGDTQYF. DNA for the CDR3: TGCAGTGCCGTAGACAGGAGGGGGTCGGGGGATACGCAGTATTTT. The rearrangement uses TRBV20-1 and TRBJ2-3; D is possibly TRBD1 or TRBD2 (6 bases each). Looked up from germline, CDR1 is DFQATT and CDR2 is SNEGSKA (reference sequence). Trimming pared 6 bases from V and 6 bases from J, leaving 22 bases between. The CDR3 contains 15 residues.

This chain uses TRBV3-1 with TRBJ2-3; D might be TRBD2 (5 bases). The germline V gene encodes CDR1 LGHDT and CDR2 YNNKEL (reference sequence). The V and J ends lost 1 base and 0 bases respectively, with 11 bases between them. This CDR3 has 16 residues. The CDR3 coding sequence is TGTGCCAGCAGCCAAGCCACCCCGGGGAGCACAGATACGCAGTATTTT. Translation gives CASSQATPGSTDTQYF.

In its sample, this clonotype was seen many times. This chain joins TRBV7-9 and TRBJ2-3; 11 bases line up with TRBD2. Looked up from germline, CDR1 is SEHNR and CDR2 is FQNEAQ (reference sequence). V shed 4 bases, J shed 2 bases, and the junction held 2 bases outside the gene matches. This CDR3 region has 15 residues. The CDR3 DNA is TGTGCCAGCAGCTGGGGACTAGCGGACACAGATACGCAGTATTTT. Amino acid sequence: CASSWGLADTDTQYF. The full variable domain, with the rest looked up from reference TRBV7-9 and TRBJ2-3, is DTGVSQNPRHKITKRGQNVTFRCDPISEHNRLYWYRQTLGQGPEFLTYFQNEAQLEKSRLLSDRFSAERPKGSFSTLEIQRTEQGDSAMYLCASSWGLADTDTQYFGPGTRLTVL.

The sample holds a few counts of this clonotype. One end of the junction is discordant with germline, which a read error may explain. The chain employs TRBV20-1 and TRBJ2-3; maybe TRBD2 (5 bases). This CDR3 has 19 residues. Germline-derived CDR1 and CDR2 are DFQATT and SNEGSKA (reference sequence). The CDR3 DNA reads TGCAGTGCCGAGAAAATCCGGGGTCGAGCGCGAACACGCACAGATACGCAGTGTTTT. Its protein is CSAEKIRGRARTRTDTQCF.